This entry lists 17 T cell receptor beta chains sequenced from one sample in a study of graft-versus-host responses after intestinal transplantation. The method was immunoSEQ multiplex PCR; TCRdb's version includes in-frame clones alone and lacks a portion of them. Of about 13,000 clones listed, just under 75% are singletons. Investigators treated the graft tissue so that it released intraepithelial and lamina propria lymphocytes. Material: ileum tissue, obtained 16 days after intestinal transplant. Receptors were obtained from a human patient who received an intestinal transplant, so some T cells may come from the graft donor.

The chain is built from TRBV7-6 and TRBJ2-5; 11 positions match TRBD1. CDR1 is SGHVS and CDR2 is FNYEAQ in the germline V gene. This CDR3 contains 16 residues. The J segment lost 0 bases and the V segment lost 2 bases, leaving 2 bases of the junction unmatched. In nucleotides, the CDR3 is TGTGCCAGCAGCTTACGGGACAGGGGGTACCAAGAGACCCAGTACTTC. It encodes CASSLRDRGYQETQYF. Complete variable domain (other parts from reference TRBV7-6 and TRBJ2-5): GAGVSQSPRYKVTKRGQDVALRCDPISGHVSLYWYRQALGQGPEFLTYFNYEAQQDKSGLPNDRFSAERPEGSISTLTIQRTEQRDSAMYRCASSLRDRGYQETQYFGPGTRLLVL.

This clone was seen just once. The chain links TRBV7-8 to TRBJ2-7; tentatively, D is TRBD2 (9 bases). Germline V gene data show CDR1 as SGHVS and CDR2 as FQNEAQ. The CDR3 contains 15 residues. V dropped 5 bases and J dropped 2 bases, with 16 bases sitting between them. CDR3 nucleotides: TGTGCCAGCAGCCAGGGGGCGGGGGGGACCTACGAGCAGTACTTC. This translates into CASSQGAGGTYEQYF. Full variable domain (remainder filled in from reference TRBV7-8 and TRBJ2-7): GAGVSQSPRYKVAKRGQDVALRCDPISGHVSLFWYQQALGQGPEFLTYFQNEAQLDKSGLPSDRFFAERPEGSVSTLKIQRTQQEDSAVYLCASSQGAGGTYEQYFGPGTRLTVT.

The rearrangement uses TRBV19 and TRBJ2-1; D may be TRBD2 (5 bases). The CDR3 is made up of 16 amino acids. Germline CDR1 LNHDA, CDR2 SQIVND (reference sequence). Trimming removed 6 bases from V and 0 bases from J, with 15 bases in between. For the CDR3, the DNA is TGTGCCAGTAGCCGTACCTGGGGAGCCTCCTACAATGAGCAGTTCTTC. It specifies CASSRTWGASYNEQFF. The whole variable domain, filled in from reference TRBV19 and TRBJ2-1, reads DGGITQSPKYLFRKEGQNVTLSCEQNLNHDAMYWYRQDPGQGLRLIYYSQIVNDFQKGDIAEGYSVSREKKESFPLTVTSAQKNPTAFYLCASSRTWGASYNEQFFGPGTRLTVL.

There are a few counts of this clone. The chain recombines TRBV19 with TRBJ2-7, with D unclear. The CDR3 has 13 amino acids. Germline values: CDR1 LNHDA, CDR2 SQIVND (reference sequence). V lost 8 bases and J 4 bases, leaving 15 bases between the germline ends. The CDR3 here is CASSWAPDYEQYF. CDR3 bases: TGTGCCAGTTCCTGGGCCCCCGATTACGAGCAGTACTTC.

This clone was found once. The gene calls are TRBV4-1 and TRBJ2-5; D unresolved. CDR3 length equals 12 residues. Germline CDR1 reads MGHRA; CDR2 reads YSYEKL. V lost 3 bases to trimming and J lost 4 bases, with 6 bases between them. The CDR3 spells CASSQRGETQYF. The CDR3 nucleotides are TGCGCCAGCAGCCAGCGAGGAGAGACCCAGTACTTC.

This clone came up once. The J gene is TRBJ2-3, the V gene TRBV5-1; 9 bases are a match to TRBD1. CDR3 length: 14 amino acids. The germline CDR1 and CDR2 sequences are SGHRS and YFSETQ. The ends lost 8 bases at V and 1 base at J; junction bases unmatched: 5. Here the CDR3 reads CASGRDRGTDTQYF. Here the CDR3 DNA reads TGCGCCAGTGGCCGGGACAGGGGCACAGATACGCAGTATTTT.

The chain uses TRBV5-1 and TRBJ1-1; TRBD1 matches at 12 bases. Trimming removed 4 bases from V and 1 base from J; junction bases left unmatched: 5. Looked up from germline, CDR1 is SGHRS and CDR2 is YFSETQ. This CDR3 has 16 residues. CDR3 nucleotide sequence: TGCGCCAGCAGCAAACGGGACAGGGGGCGGAACACTGAAGCTTTCTTT. Amino acids: CASSKRDRGRNTEAFF.

The rearrangement joins TRBV6-5 to TRBJ2-4; the match to TRBD2 covers 10 bases. J was trimmed by 8 bases and V by 6 bases; bases with no gene match: 7. The CDR3 runs 14 residues. CDR1 is MNHEY and CDR2 is SVGAGI in the germline V gene. The CDR3 nucleotides are TGTGCCAGCAGCCCCGGGACTAGCGTAGACATTCAGTACTTC. Amino acids: CASSPGTSVDIQYF.

The chain carries TRBV18 and TRBJ2-7; maybe TRBD2 (7 bases). V lost 6 bases and J 1 base, leaving 22 bases between the germline ends. This CDR3 contains 17 residues. Per germline, CDR1 KGHSH and CDR2 LQKENI. CDR3 protein: CASSSQGQGRGSYEQYF. The CDR3 region has the DNA TGTGCCAGCTCGTCTCAAGGGCAGGGGAGGGGGTCCTACGAGCAGTACTTC.

V gene TRBV28 combines with J gene TRBJ1-5, with no clear D. CDR3 length: 14 residues. V gave up 3 bases and J gave up 3 bases, with 9 bases separating them. The germline gives CDR1 MDHEN, CDR2 SYDVKM. The chain's CDR3 is CASSFYQANQPQHF. DNA for the CDR3: TGTGCCAGCAGTTTTTACCAGGCCAATCAGCCCCAGCATTTT. The full variable domain, completed using reference TRBV28 and TRBJ1-5, is DVKVTQSSRYLVKRTGEKVFLECVQDMDHENMFWYRQDPGLGLRLIYFSYDVKMKEKGDIPEGYSVSREKKERFSLILESASTNQTSMYLCASSFYQANQPQHFGDGTRLSIL.

The chain combines TRBV10-1 with TRBJ2-5; 11 positions match TRBD2. With V trimmed by 1 base and J by 2 bases, 0 bases remained unmatched. Germline values: CDR1 WNHNN, CDR2 SYGVQD (reference sequence). This CDR3 region has 15 residues. CDR3 sequence: CASSELAGGQETQYF. CDR3 in DNA: TGCGCCAGCAGTGAGTTAGCGGGGGGGCAAGAGACCCAGTACTTC.

This chain links TRBV6-5 with TRBJ2-7; D might be TRBD1 (5 bases). Per germline, CDR1 MNHEY and CDR2 SVGAGI. V lost 0 bases to trimming and J lost 4 bases, with 10 bases between them. The CDR3 is 14 residues long. The CDR3 nucleotides are TGTGCCAGCAGTTACTCACCGGACATTTACGAGCAGTACTTC. Translating gives CASSYSPDIYEQYF.

The chain joins TRBV6-5 to TRBJ2-7; 9 positions agree with TRBD1. The germline gives CDR1 MNHEY, CDR2 SVGAGI. The J segment lost 4 bases and the V segment lost 5 bases, leaving 6 bases of the junction unmatched. The CDR3 runs to 14 residues. Written as DNA, the CDR3 is TGTGCCAGCAGTGTACGGGACAGGGCGTACGAGCAGTACTTC. Translation gives CASSVRDRAYEQYF.

The V gene is TRBV6-1, the J gene TRBJ1-2; the D gene is possibly TRBD1 (5 bases). The CDR3 spans 14 residues. Germline V gene sequence: CDR1 MNHNS, CDR2 SASEGT. Trimming removed 6 bases from V and 7 bases from J, with 18 bases in between. CDR3 amino acids: CASSSLTGPGGYTF. The CDR3 DNA sequence: TGTGCCAGCAGCAGCCTAACAGGTCCCGGTGGCTACACCTTC.

The chain employs TRBV28 and TRBJ1-2, with a weak D call TRBD1 (5 bases). Trimming took off 2 bases at V and 2 bases at J, with 9 bases between the two ends. Germline loops: CDR1 MDHEN, CDR2 SYDVKM. CDR3 length: 14 amino acids. CDR3: CASSLRGLNYGYTF. Here the CDR3 DNA reads TGTGCCAGCAGTTTACGGGGACTCAACTATGGCTACACCTTC.

The chain carries TRBV25-1 and TRBJ1-6; 8 positions agree with TRBD1. V was clipped by 4 bases and J by 7 bases; unmatched bases: 3. Germline V lookup: CDR1 MGHDK, CDR2 SYGVNS. The CDR3 sequence is 14 residues long. The CDR3 sequence is CASSVRTGNSPLHF. DNA for the CDR3: TGTGCCAGCAGTGTCCGGACAGGGAATTCACCCCTCCACTTT.

This chain uses TRBV18 with TRBJ2-7, with 7 bases matching TRBD1. The J segment lost 6 bases and the V segment lost 6 bases, leaving 11 bases of the junction unmatched. Germline V CDR1 and CDR2: KGHSH, LQKENI. This CDR3 region has 14 residues. The CDR3 DNA reads as TGTGCCAGCTCCCCGGGACAGTCCCACTCCGAGCAGTACTTC. Protein sequence: CASSPGQSHSEQYF.